This record covers a single T cell receptor beta chain. What it binds is unknown. Profiling relied on immunoSEQ multiplex PCR, and the TCRdb table lists in-frame clones only, not all of them. The sample carries some 120,000 clones, 88% recorded once. The length of the CDR3 is 14 residues. CDR1 and CDR2 (germline): SGHTA, FQGNSA. Trimming took 6 bases from V and 6 from J, leaving 15 bases between them. The data belong to a study of T cell responses to AZD1222 COVID-19 vaccine. Study-level information: Second-dose recipients at about 4 or about 12 weeks were treated as one pooled group.

Study-wide points: A mostly white British donor set with more females was recruited, and clonal diversity was possibly underestimated. Seropositive status at baseline applied to only six AZD1222 recipients. Spike-specific TCR breadth and depth went up after people got two AZD1222 doses.

The receptor's source is an adult in good health. The material sequenced was peripheral blood, taken on day 0 of AZD1222 vaccination. V gene TRBV7-2 combines with J gene TRBJ2-1, with D perhaps matching TRBD2 (6 bases). CDR3: CASSTAGGVNEQFF. The DNA for the CDR3 is TGTGCCAGCAGTACCGCGGGCGGGGTCAATGAGCAGTTCTTC.